The present T cell receptor beta chain was sequenced within a study of blood T cell repertoires in COVID-19. Sequencing was performed with immunoSEQ multiplex PCR; in TCRdb, only in-frame clones are kept and a portion is missing. Altogether around 200,000 clones are present, roughly four fifths being singletons, with the ten largest covering roughly 12%. The trim removed 0 bases at V and 6 bases at J, leaving 6 bases unmatched. Germline V lookup: CDR1 LNHNV, CDR2 YYDKDF (reference sequence). This CDR3 has 15 residues. V is TRBV15 and J is TRBJ2-3; 7 nucleotides match TRBD1. The TCR sequence derives from a man aged 50-60 years who had recovered from COVID-19. Input material: peripheral blood. CDR3 region: CATSRDQGGGDTQYF. CDR3 DNA sequence: TGTGCCACCAGCAGAGATCAAGGGGGCGGGGATACGCAGTATTTT.